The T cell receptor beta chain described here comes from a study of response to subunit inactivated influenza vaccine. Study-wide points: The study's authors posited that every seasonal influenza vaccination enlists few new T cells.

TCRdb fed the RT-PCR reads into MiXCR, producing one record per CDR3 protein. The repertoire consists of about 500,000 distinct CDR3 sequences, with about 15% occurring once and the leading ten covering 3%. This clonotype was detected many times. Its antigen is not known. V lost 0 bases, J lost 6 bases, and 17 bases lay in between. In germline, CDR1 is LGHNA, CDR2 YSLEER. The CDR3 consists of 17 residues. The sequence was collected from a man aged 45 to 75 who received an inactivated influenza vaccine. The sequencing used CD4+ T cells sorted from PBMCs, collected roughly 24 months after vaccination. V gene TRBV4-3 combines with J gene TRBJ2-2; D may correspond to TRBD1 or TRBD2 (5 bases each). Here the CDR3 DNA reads TGCGCCAGCAGCCAAGATTTTTCGATCGGGGCGGCCGGGGAGCTGTTTTTT. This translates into CASSQDFSIGAAGELFF.